This T cell receptor (beta chain) was identified during a study of T cell changes during pregnancy in multiple sclerosis. Data came from immunoSEQ multiplex PCR; TCRdb stores just in-frame clones and leaves some out. The sample yields around 40,000 clones, 90% to 95% seen once. Germline V CDR1 and CDR2: MGHDK, SYGVNS. The CDR3 sequence is 14 residues long. The V segment lost 5 bases and the J segment 3 bases; nucleotides outside the gene matches: 7. The chain combines TRBV25-1 with TRBJ2-7; 7 bases are shared with TRBD2. The sample in question was CD4+ T cells from peripheral blood mononuclear cells, obtained in the third trimester of pregnancy. This clonotype was sampled from a female donor with multiple sclerosis, enrolled in a pregnancy study. The CDR3 sequence is CASSWGGANYEQYF. In DNA form, the CDR3 reads TGTGCCAGCAGTTGGGGAGGGGCGAACTACGAGCAGTACTTC.